This T cell receptor (beta chain) came from a study of regulatory T cells in long-lasting Graves disease. Study information: Over 5 years of antithyroid drugs with positive TSH receptor antibodies was taken to mean persistent Graves' disease. Broader study findings: Persistent patients shared more public clonotypes (about 3,000) than newly diagnosed patients (about 940).

The CDR3 loop spans 19 amino acids. Between the trimmed V and J ends, which lost 2 bases and 0 bases, there was a span of 22 bases. Per germline, CDR1 LGHDT and CDR2 YNNKEL (reference sequence). Through Arm-PCR of CDR3 regions and iRepertoire HTBI primers, TCR beta libraries were built. TCRdb reprocessed the multiplex PCR reads with MiXCR, giving one entry per CDR3 protein. The table has about 430,000 distinct CDR3 sequences, approximately 22% seen once. As to time point: persistent/refractory GD, antithyroid drugs over 5 years with positive TRAb. From PBMCs, RNA was extracted and then used to make the TCR library. Criteria from the American Thyroid Association guidelines were applied to diagnose Graves' disease. This clonotype was counted ten times or more. The antigen is undetermined.

The sequence was collected from a female donor with Graves disease. Source: peripheral blood mononuclear cells (PBMCs), taken when the disease was refractory, from a patient treated with antithyroid drugs. V and J are TRBV3-1 and TRBJ2-5, with D hard to call. CDR3 loop: CASSQSGLEADRNQETQYF. CDR3 sequence (DNA): TGTGCCAGCAGCCAAAGTGGGTTAGAGGCCGATCGAAACCAAGAGACCCAGTACTTC.